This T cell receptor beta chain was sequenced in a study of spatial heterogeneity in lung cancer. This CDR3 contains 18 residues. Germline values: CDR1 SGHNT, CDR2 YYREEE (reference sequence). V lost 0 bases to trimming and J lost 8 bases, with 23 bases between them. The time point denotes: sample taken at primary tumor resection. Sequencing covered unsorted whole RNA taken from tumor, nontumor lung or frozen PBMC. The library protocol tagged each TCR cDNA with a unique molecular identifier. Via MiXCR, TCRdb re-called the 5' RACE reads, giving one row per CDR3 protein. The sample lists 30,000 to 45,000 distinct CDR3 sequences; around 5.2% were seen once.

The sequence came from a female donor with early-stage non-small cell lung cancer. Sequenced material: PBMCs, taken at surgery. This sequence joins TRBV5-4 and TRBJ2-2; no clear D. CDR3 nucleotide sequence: TGTGCCAGCAGCTTGGGGATGTCAGGACCCCCCCGTGTAGGGGAGCTGTTTTTT. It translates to CASSLGMSGPPRVGELFF.